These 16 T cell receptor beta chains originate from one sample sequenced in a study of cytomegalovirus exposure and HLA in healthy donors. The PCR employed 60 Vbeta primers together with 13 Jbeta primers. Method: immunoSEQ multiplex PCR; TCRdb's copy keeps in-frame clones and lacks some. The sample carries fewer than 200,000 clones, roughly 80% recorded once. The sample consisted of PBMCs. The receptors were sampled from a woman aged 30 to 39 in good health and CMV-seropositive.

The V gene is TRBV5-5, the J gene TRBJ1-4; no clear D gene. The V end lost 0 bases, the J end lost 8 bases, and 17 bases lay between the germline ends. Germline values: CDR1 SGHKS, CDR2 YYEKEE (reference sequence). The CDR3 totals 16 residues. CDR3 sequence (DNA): TGTGCCAGCAGCTTGGATAGTAGCGGGGTAGGCGAAAAACTGTTTTTT. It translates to CASSLDSSGVGEKLFF. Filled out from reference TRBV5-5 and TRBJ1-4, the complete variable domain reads DAGVTQSPTHLIKTRGQQVTLRCSPISGHKSVSWYQQVLGQGPQFIFQYYEKEERGRGNFPDRFSARQFPNYSSELNVNALLLGDSALYLCASSLDSSGVGEKLFFGSGTQLSVL.

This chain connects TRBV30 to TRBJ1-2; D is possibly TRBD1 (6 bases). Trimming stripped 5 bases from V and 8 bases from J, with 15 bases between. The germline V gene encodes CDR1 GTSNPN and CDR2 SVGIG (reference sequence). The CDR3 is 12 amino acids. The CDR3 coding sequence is TGTGCCTGGGCACACAGGGAGAAGGGCTACACCTTC. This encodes CAWAHREKGYTF.

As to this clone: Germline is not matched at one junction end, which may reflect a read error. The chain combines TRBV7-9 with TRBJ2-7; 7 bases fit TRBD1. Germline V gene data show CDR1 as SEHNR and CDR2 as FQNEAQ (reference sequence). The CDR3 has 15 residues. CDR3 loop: CSSSSRDREPYEQYF. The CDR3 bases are TGTTCCAGCAGCTCGAGGGACAGAGAGCCCTACGAGCAGTACTTC.

CDR3 sequence reads: CASSLSGLPTYEQYF. The CDR3 DNA follows: TGTGCCAGCAGTTTATCGGGACTACCCACCTACGAGCAGTACTTC. The chain carries TRBV27 and TRBJ2-7; 7 nucleotides line up with TRBD2. Per germline, CDR1 MNHEY and CDR2 SMNVEV (reference sequence). CDR3 size: 15 residues. J gave up 2 bases and V 0 bases, and 4 bases lay outside the gene matches.

For the CDR3, the DNA is TGTGCCAGCGCAGCGACTGGGGCCAACGTCCTGACTTTC. It is translated as CASAATGANVLTF. V usage is TRBV6-4 and J usage is TRBJ2-6; no firm D call. V was clipped by 8 bases and J by 2 bases, with 7 bases between them. Germline loops: CDR1 MRHNA, CDR2 SNTAGT. The CDR3 runs to 13 residues.

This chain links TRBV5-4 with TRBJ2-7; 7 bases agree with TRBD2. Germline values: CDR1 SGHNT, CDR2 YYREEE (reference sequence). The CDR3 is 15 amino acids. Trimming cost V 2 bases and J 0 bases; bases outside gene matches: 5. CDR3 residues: CASSFPGGASYEQYF. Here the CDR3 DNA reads TGTGCCAGCAGCTTCCCGGGGGGAGCCTCCTACGAGCAGTACTTC.

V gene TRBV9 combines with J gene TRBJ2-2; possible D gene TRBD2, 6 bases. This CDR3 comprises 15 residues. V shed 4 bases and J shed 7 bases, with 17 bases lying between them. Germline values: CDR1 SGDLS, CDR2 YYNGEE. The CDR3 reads CASSPTAPGGGELFF. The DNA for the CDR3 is TGTGCCAGCAGCCCCACAGCGCCCGGGGGCGGGGAGCTGTTTTTT.

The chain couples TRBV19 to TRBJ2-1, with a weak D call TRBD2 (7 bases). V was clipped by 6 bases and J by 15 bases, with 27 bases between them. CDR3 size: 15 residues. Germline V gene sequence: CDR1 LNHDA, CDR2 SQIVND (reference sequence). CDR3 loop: CASSPNQGRGAWRFF. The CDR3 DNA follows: TGTGCCAGTAGCCCTAACCAGGGGAGGGGTGCTTGGAGGTTCTTC.

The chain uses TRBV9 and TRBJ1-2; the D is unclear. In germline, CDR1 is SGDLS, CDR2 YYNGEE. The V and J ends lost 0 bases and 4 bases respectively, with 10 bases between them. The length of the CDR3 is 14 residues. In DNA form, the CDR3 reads TGTGCCAGCAGCGTAGGTGGAGTCGGCTATGGCTACACCTTC. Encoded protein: CASSVGGVGYGYTF. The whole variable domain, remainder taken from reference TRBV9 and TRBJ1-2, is DSGVTQTPKHLITATGQRVTLRCSPRSGDLSVYWYQQSLDQGLQFLIQYYNGEERAKGNILERFSAQQFPDLHSELNLSSLELGDSALYFCASSVGGVGYGYTFGSGTRLTVV.

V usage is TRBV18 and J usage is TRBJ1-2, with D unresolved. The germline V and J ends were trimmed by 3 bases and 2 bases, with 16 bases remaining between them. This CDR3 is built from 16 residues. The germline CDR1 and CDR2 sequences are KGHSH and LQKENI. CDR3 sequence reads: CASSPQSSTYNYGYTF. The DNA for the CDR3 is TGTGCCAGCTCACCCCAGTCTAGCACCTACAACTATGGCTACACCTTC.

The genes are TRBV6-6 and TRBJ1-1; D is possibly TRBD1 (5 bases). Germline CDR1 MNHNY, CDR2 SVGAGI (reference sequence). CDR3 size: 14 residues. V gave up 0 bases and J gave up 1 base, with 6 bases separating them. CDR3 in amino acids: CASSYSGGNTEAFF. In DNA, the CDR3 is TGTGCCAGCAGTTACTCGGGGGGGAACACTGAAGCTTTCTTT.

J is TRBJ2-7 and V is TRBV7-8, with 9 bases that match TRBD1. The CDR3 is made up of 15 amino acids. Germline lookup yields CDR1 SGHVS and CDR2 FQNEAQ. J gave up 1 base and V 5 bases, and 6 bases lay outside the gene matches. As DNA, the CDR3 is TGTGCCAGCAGCCCACAGGGGGCGTCGTCCTACGAGCAGTACTTC. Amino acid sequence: CASSPQGASSYEQYF.

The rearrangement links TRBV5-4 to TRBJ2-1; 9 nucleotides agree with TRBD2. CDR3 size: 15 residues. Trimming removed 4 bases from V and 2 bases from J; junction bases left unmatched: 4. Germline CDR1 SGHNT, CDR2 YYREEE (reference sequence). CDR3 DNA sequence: TGTGCCAGCAGCCCTAGCGGGGACGCCTACAATGAGCAGTTCTTC. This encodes CASSPSGDAYNEQFF.

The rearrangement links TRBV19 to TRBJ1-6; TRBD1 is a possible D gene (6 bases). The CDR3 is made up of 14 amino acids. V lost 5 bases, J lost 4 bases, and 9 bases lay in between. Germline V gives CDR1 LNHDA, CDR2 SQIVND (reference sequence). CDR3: CASSWGPYNSPLHF. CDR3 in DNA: TGTGCCAGTAGTTGGGGGCCTTATAATTCACCCCTCCACTTT.

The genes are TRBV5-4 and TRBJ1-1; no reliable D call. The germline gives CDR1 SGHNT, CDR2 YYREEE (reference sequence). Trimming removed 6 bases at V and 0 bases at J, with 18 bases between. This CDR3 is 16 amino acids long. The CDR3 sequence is CASTPSKSTVNTEAFF. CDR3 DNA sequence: TGTGCCAGCACCCCCTCCAAATCTACAGTGAACACTGAAGCTTTCTTT.

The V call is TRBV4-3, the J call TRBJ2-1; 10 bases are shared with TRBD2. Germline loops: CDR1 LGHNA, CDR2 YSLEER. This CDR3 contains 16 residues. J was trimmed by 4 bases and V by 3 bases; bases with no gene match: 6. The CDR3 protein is CASSHFPSGGYNEQFF. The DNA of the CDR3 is TGCGCCAGCAGCCACTTCCCTAGCGGGGGTTACAATGAGCAGTTCTTC.